A single sample is the source of the 27 T cell receptor beta chains below, sequenced in a study of T cell repertoires in cytomegalovirus infection. These TCRs' antigens remain unknown. TCRdb independently ran MiXCR on the reads; one entry per CDR3 protein. The sample lists roughly 80,000 distinct CDR3 sequences, 24% occurring once. The sample consisted of CD8+ T cells from cultured PBMCs, taken from culture after CMV antigen stimulation. The receptors originated from a human donor in good health (CMV status not recorded). Some clones in this sample may be carry-over from other donors' samples.

This chain connects TRBV2 to TRBJ2-3; 13 nucleotides line up with TRBD2. CDR3 length: 17 residues. V lost 3 bases, J lost 2 bases, and 5 bases stayed unmatched. CDR1 is SNHLY and CDR2 is FYNNEI in the germline V gene. The CDR3 DNA follows: TGTGCCAGCAGTGAGGAGGGGACTAGCGGGATCACAGATACGCAGTATTTT. Protein: CASSEEGTSGITDTQYF. Together with reference TRBV2 and TRBJ2-3, the CDR3 gives the full variable domain: EPEVTQTPSHQVTQMGQEVILRCVPISNHLYFYWYRQILGQKVEFLVSFYNNEISEKSEIFDDQFSVERPDGSNFTLKIRSTKLEDSAMYFCASSEEGTSGITDTQYFGPGTRLTVL.

The chain employs TRBV27 and TRBJ1-5; tentative D call: TRBD1 (6 bases). The CDR3 runs 12 residues. Germline-derived CDR1 and CDR2 are MNHEY and SMNVEV (reference sequence). Between the trimmed V and J ends, which lost 10 bases and 3 bases, there was a span of 10 bases. CDR3 nucleotides: TGTGCCACAGGACAGAACAATCAGCCCCAGCATTTT. Encoded protein: CATGQNNQPQHF.

The gene calls are TRBV30 and TRBJ1-2; weak D call: TRBD1 (5 bases). V was cut by 0 bases and J by 8 bases, with 10 bases left in between. The germline V gene has CDR1 GTSNPN and CDR2 SVGIG (reference sequence). The CDR3 is 12 residues long. Here the CDR3 reads CAWSVSGTGYTF. The CDR3, as DNA: TGTGCCTGGAGTGTATCCGGGACCGGCTACACCTTC.

This clonotype was counted many times. The V call is TRBV7-2, the J call TRBJ2-7; 11 bases are shared with TRBD2. The CDR3 is 14 residues long. CDR1 is SGHTA and CDR2 is FQGNSA in the germline V gene. V trimming: 6 bases; J trimming: 2 bases; junction bases outside the gene matches: 3. CDR3 nucleotides: TGTGCCAGCAGTAAACTAGCGGGGGCCTACGAGCAGTACTTC. It yields the protein CASSKLAGAYEQYF.

The CDR3 here is CSVAGQGLGDEQFF. CDR3 bases: TGCAGCGTTGCCGGACAGGGCCTCGGGGATGAGCAGTTCTTC. This chain joins TRBV29-1 and TRBJ2-1; 8 bases align to TRBD1. Germline CDR1 and CDR2: SQVTM and ANQGSEA. The V segment lost 4 bases and the J segment 8 bases; nucleotides outside the gene matches: 10. This CDR3 has 14 residues.

This clonotype was picked up a small number of times. The chain links TRBV12-3 or TRBV12-4 to TRBJ1-4; no clear D gene. This CDR3 comprises 16 residues. Trimming took 5 bases from V and 6 from J, leaving 19 bases between them. The CDR3 here is CASSPGPANGDEKLFF. CDR3 sequence (DNA): TGTGCCAGCAGTCCAGGACCGGCGAACGGGGATGAAAAACTGTTTTTT.

This clonotype was detected once. The chain recombines TRBV29-1 with TRBJ2-2; perhaps TRBD1 as D (5 bases). CDR1 is SQVTM, CDR2 ANQGSEA, per germline. The CDR3 contains 13 residues. Between the trimmed V and J ends, which lost 0 bases and 6 bases, there was a span of 8 bases. The CDR3 region is CSVEETGPGELFF. The CDR3 coding sequence is TGCAGCGTTGAAGAAACAGGTCCCGGGGAGCTGTTTTTT.

V usage is TRBV9 and J usage is TRBJ2-2; 7 bases fit TRBD1. CDR1 and CDR2 (germline): SGDLS, YYNGEE. J lost 6 bases, V lost 4 bases, and 9 bases had no gene match. This CDR3 is 15 amino acids long. The CDR3 is CASSPTDRAPGELFF. DNA for the CDR3: TGTGCCAGCAGCCCCACCGACAGGGCCCCCGGGGAGCTGTTTTTT.

The chain uses TRBV9 and TRBJ2-1; a weak D match, TRBD1 (6 bases). Trimming shortened V by 0 bases and J by 6 bases, and 16 bases separated the two germline ends. This CDR3 contains 16 residues. Germline assignment: CDR1 SGDLS and CDR2 YYNGEE. The CDR3 DNA reads TGTGCCAGCAGCGTAGGAGGGGGACGGGCCATCAATGAGCAGTTCTTC. Encoded protein: CASSVGGGRAINEQFF.

The table lists this clonotype with a few counts. The V gene is TRBV7-6, the J gene TRBJ1-2; D perhaps matches TRBD1 (5 bases). The germline V gene has CDR1 SGHVS and CDR2 FNYEAQ. This CDR3 comprises 12 residues. V was shortened by 5 bases and J by 5 bases, with 9 bases between the two germline ends. CDR3 nucleotides: TGTGCCAGCAGCCTCGAGGGGTATGGCTACACCTTC. This encodes CASSLEGYGYTF.

This clonotype was observed a handful of times. The chain uses TRBV5-8 and TRBJ1-5, with 8 bases fitting TRBD1. CDR1 and CDR2 from the germline V gene are SGHTS and YDEGEE. The CDR3 length is 15 residues. The ends lost 1 base at V and 0 bases at J; junction bases unmatched: 0. CDR3 in amino acids: CASSLTGGSNQPQHF. In DNA, the CDR3 is TGTGCCAGCAGCTTGACAGGGGGTAGCAATCAGCCCCAGCATTTT.

The rearrangement joins TRBV2 to TRBJ2-1; TRBD2 matches at 14 bases. The CDR3 has 22 amino acids. Germline loops: CDR1 SNHLY, CDR2 FYNNEI. The trim removed 6 bases at V and 1 base at J, leaving 20 bases unmatched. The CDR3 protein is CASSPDRYLTSGRAESYNEQFF. The CDR3 bases are TGTGCCAGCAGCCCTGACAGGTATTTGACTAGCGGGAGGGCCGAATCCTACAATGAGCAGTTCTTC.

The gene calls are TRBV6-2 or TRBV6-3 and TRBJ1-5, with 12 bases identical to TRBD1. This CDR3 region has 16 residues. In germline, CDR1 is MNHEY, CDR2 SVGEGT. With 4 bases clipped from V and 2 bases from J, the junction kept 3 bases outside the gene matches. CDR3 residues: CASSWDRGQGNQPQHF. CDR3 bases: TGTGCCAGCAGTTGGGACAGGGGGCAAGGCAATCAGCCCCAGCATTTT.

This clonotype was picked up many times. J is TRBJ2-7 and V is TRBV5-6; D is perhaps TRBD2 (6 bases). This CDR3 has 14 residues. CDR1 is SGHDT and CDR2 is YYEEEE in the germline V gene. Trimming left V 4 bases short and J 4 bases short, with 15 bases between. CDR3 sequence (DNA): TGTGCCAGCAGCCTTGGACTCCGGGAGTACGAGCAGTACTTC. Protein product: CASSLGLREYEQYF.

This clonotype occurred a few times. This rearrangement joins TRBV12-3 or TRBV12-4 to TRBJ2-5, with 8 bases that match TRBD2. With V trimmed by 7 bases and J by 1 base, 8 bases remained unmatched. The CDR3 length is 15 residues. The CDR3 region is CASTGVAGPQETQYF. CDR3 in DNA: TGTGCCAGCACCGGGGTAGCGGGGCCCCAAGAGACCCAGTACTTC.

This clonotype was picked up one time. This chain links TRBV6-5 with TRBJ2-2, with 7 positions matching TRBD1. CDR1 is MNHEY and CDR2 is SVGAGI in the germline V gene. The CDR3 is made up of 15 amino acids. V was clipped by 2 bases and J by 7 bases; unmatched bases: 7. The CDR3 loop reads CASSYVDRASGELFF. CDR3 bases: TGTGCCAGCAGTTACGTTGACAGGGCGAGCGGGGAGCTGTTTTTT.

This clonotype appeared a few times. CDR3 protein: CASSLGLGAYEQYF. Written as DNA, the CDR3 is TGTGCCAGCAGCCTCGGGTTGGGGGCCTACGAGCAGTACTTC. The chain joins TRBV14 to TRBJ2-7, with D tentatively TRBD1 or TRBD2 (5 bases each). There are 14 residues in the CDR3. The germline CDR1 and CDR2 sequences are SGHDN and FVKESK. V lost 4 bases, J lost 2 bases, and 12 bases lay in between.

In its sample, this clonotype was seen a few times. The chain combines TRBV29-1 with TRBJ2-4, with a weak D call TRBD1 (5 bases). Germline V lookup: CDR1 SQVTM, CDR2 ANQGSEA. The ends were cut back, 4 bases at V and 2 bases at J, with 9 bases in the middle. CDR3 length: 13 amino acids. The CDR3 loop is CSVVRETKNIQYF. CDR3 coding DNA: TGCAGCGTTGTCAGGGAAACCAAAAACATTCAGTACTTC.

This clonotype was detected many times. The J gene is TRBJ2-1, the V gene TRBV7-2; 10 bases are a match to TRBD1. V shed 4 bases and J 9 bases; nucleotides not matched to a gene: 12. CDR3 length: 16 residues. Germline V lookup: CDR1 SGHTA, CDR2 FQGNSA. The CDR3 reads CASSSTGTGVRGEQFF. The CDR3 DNA reads as TGTGCCAGCAGCTCAACCGGGACAGGGGTGCGGGGTGAGCAGTTCTTC.

J is TRBJ1-6 and V is TRBV30; 11 nucleotides agree with TRBD1. This CDR3 contains 15 residues. Germline V gene sequence: CDR1 GTSNPN, CDR2 SVGIG (reference sequence). Trimming removed 4 bases from V and 8 bases from J; junction bases left unmatched: 7. CDR3 loop: CAWKGRDRGDSPLHF. As DNA, the CDR3 is TGTGCCTGGAAGGGCAGGGACAGGGGGGATTCACCCCTCCACTTT.

The chain carries TRBV9 and TRBJ1-6, with D possibly TRBD1 on 5 matching bases. The V end lost 3 bases, the J end lost 2 bases, and 9 bases lay between the germline ends. This CDR3 region has 15 residues. Per the germline V gene, CDR1 is SGDLS and CDR2 is YYNGEE. DNA for the CDR3: TGTGCCAGCAGCGAGACAGTGACCTATAATTCACCCCTCCACTTT. It specifies CASSETVTYNSPLHF.

The V gene is TRBV24-1, the J gene TRBJ2-1; D assignment may be TRBD1 or TRBD2 (5 bases each). CDR3 size: 15 residues. V was trimmed by 3 bases and J by 7 bases, leaving 15 bases between them. Germline V gives CDR1 KGHDR, CDR2 SFDVKD. The CDR3 sequence is CATSDPNEGLNEQFF. The CDR3 region has the DNA TGTGCCACCAGTGATCCCAACGAGGGGTTAAATGAGCAGTTCTTC.

This clonotype was recorded once. The chain recombines TRBV28 with TRBJ1-5; the D gene is possibly TRBD1 (6 bases). Between the trimmed V and J ends, which lost 3 bases and 7 bases, there was a span of 19 bases. Germline CDR1 is MDHEN and CDR2 is SYDVKM. This CDR3 has 16 amino acids. CDR3 protein: CASSFNREPFGQPQHF. For the CDR3, the DNA is TGTGCCAGCAGTTTCAACAGGGAGCCTTTTGGGCAGCCCCAGCATTTT. The whole variable domain, filled in from reference TRBV28 and TRBJ1-5, reads DVKVTQSSRYLVKRTGEKVFLECVQDMDHENMFWYRQDPGLGLRLIYFSYDVKMKEKGDIPEGYSVSREKKERFSLILESASTNQTSMYLCASSFNREPFGQPQHFGDGTRLSIL.

The rearrangement uses TRBV7-9 and TRBJ2-7; 9 bases fit TRBD2. CDR3 length: 15 residues. CDR1 SEHNR and CDR2 FQNEAQ come from the germline V gene (reference sequence). V lost 3 bases to trimming and J lost 4 bases; unmatched junction nucleotides: 7. The CDR3 nucleotides read TGTGCCAGCAGCTTTAGCGCTAGCGGGAAGTACGAGCAGTACGTC. This sequence encodes CASSFSASGKYEQYV.

This clonotype has at least ten counts. The rearrangement joins TRBV28 to TRBJ2-7; possible D gene TRBD2, 7 bases. The length of the CDR3 is 16 residues. V lost 2 bases, J lost 3 bases, and 17 bases lay in between. Germline V gene data show CDR1 as MDHEN and CDR2 as SYDVKM. For the CDR3, the DNA is TGTGCCAGCAGTTTAGAGGGGGGGACTACCCTCTACGAGCAGTACTTC. Translated: CASSLEGGTTLYEQYF.

V usage is TRBV6-2 or TRBV6-3 and J usage is TRBJ2-7, with D possibly being TRBD1 (5 bases). This CDR3 region has 15 residues. Trimming took 3 bases from V and 2 from J, leaving 14 bases between them. CDR1 is MNHEY and CDR2 is SVGEGT in the germline V gene. The CDR3 DNA sequence: TGTGCCAGCAGTTATCTGGCAGGGAATCCCTACGAGCAGTACTTC. Amino acids: CASSYLAGNPYEQYF.

Only a few counts were recorded for this clonotype. The chain recombines TRBV27 with TRBJ1-5, with D possibly matching TRBD1 (6 bases). This CDR3 spans 15 amino acids. The V end lost 4 bases, the J end lost 6 bases, and 16 bases lay between the germline ends. The germline gives CDR1 MNHEY, CDR2 SMNVEV (reference sequence). The DNA for the CDR3 is TGTGCCAGCAGTTCATCACCACAGGGAGTTCAGCCCCAGCATTTT. Translating it yields CASSSSPQGVQPQHF.